Presented here are 10 T cell receptor beta chains from one specimen sequenced in a study of long-term antiretroviral therapy in people with HIV. It was version v3.0 of the immunoSEQ assay that was run at survey level. The protocol was immunoSEQ multiplex PCR, while the TCRdb copy is restricted to in-frame clones and leaves out a portion. The top ten hold less than 14% of the sample, which has roughly 17,000 clones, 79% seen once. Sequencing used unsorted PBMCs, obtained 2.3 years after starting antiretroviral therapy. The receptor source for this set is a woman aged 40-49 years with HIV.

This clone occurred once. The V and J genes are TRBV9 and TRBJ2-5; no firm D call. Germline CDR1 is SGDLS and CDR2 is YYNGEE. V was shortened by 0 bases and J by 4 bases, with 7 bases between the two germline ends. The CDR3 sequence is 13 residues long. The CDR3 region has the DNA TGTGCCAGCAGCGTAGGTACCGCAGAGACCCAGTACTTC. Its protein product is CASSVGTAETQYF.

The genes are TRBV30 and TRBJ2-5; D unclear. This CDR3 has 11 residues. Germline values: CDR1 GTSNPN, CDR2 SVGIG (reference sequence). Trimming shortened V by 0 bases and J by 5 bases, and 4 bases separated the two germline ends. Here the CDR3 DNA reads TGTGCCTGGAGTGTAATGGAGACCCAGTACTTC. Protein sequence: CAWSVMETQYF.

This clone appeared a single time. The V call is TRBV4-2, the J call TRBJ1-5; D uncertain. V dropped 3 bases and J dropped 4 bases, with 13 bases sitting between them. In germline, CDR1 is LGHNA, CDR2 YNFKEQ. The CDR3 runs to 15 residues. The CDR3 coding sequence is TGTGCCAGCAGCCAGTACAGTGGGGTAAATCAGCCCCAGCATTTT. Translating it yields CASSQYSGVNQPQHF.

The chain links TRBV6-1 to TRBJ1-3, with D tentatively TRBD1 (6 bases). Germline V lookup: CDR1 MNHNS, CDR2 SASEGT. V lost 1 base, J lost 2 bases, and 12 bases lay in between. The CDR3 is 16 residues long. CDR3 bases: TGTGCCAGCAGTGAAGTAGGCGGGGGGCCTGGAAACACCATATATTTT. Residues: CASSEVGGGPGNTIYF.

The chain recombines TRBV6-6 with TRBJ2-7; the D gene is possibly TRBD2 (6 bases). Germline V gives CDR1 MNHNY, CDR2 SVGAGI (reference sequence). V was pared by 0 bases and J by 3 bases, with 12 bases between. The CDR3 covers 15 residues. The CDR3 nucleotides read TGTGCCAGCAGTTACTCCTCCGGGACTGGCTACGAGCAGTACTTC. This translates into CASSYSSGTGYEQYF.

This clone has just a few counts. This chain uses TRBV5-4 with TRBJ2-1; D is uncertain. V lost 0 bases, J lost 9 bases, and 10 bases lay in between. Germline V gives CDR1 SGHNT, CDR2 YYREEE (reference sequence). This CDR3 contains 13 residues. CDR3 sequence (DNA): TGTGCCAGCAGCTTGGCCAAACCCAGTGAGCAGTTCTTC. It codes for CASSLAKPSEQFF.

The chain links TRBV20-1 to TRBJ2-1; D not certain. The germline V gene has CDR1 DFQATT and CDR2 SNEGSKA (reference sequence). Trimming cost V 4 bases and J 6 bases, with 7 bases left between them. The CDR3 is 11 amino acids. This CDR3 reads CSANVLNEQFF. In DNA, the CDR3 is TGCAGTGCTAACGTCCTCAATGAGCAGTTCTTC.

The V and J genes are TRBV6-5 and TRBJ1-1; 8 nucleotides line up with TRBD1. CDR1 and CDR2 from the germline V gene are MNHEY and SVGAGI. Trimming at V came to 8 bases and at J to 12 bases, leaving 11 bases not matched to a gene. The CDR3 loop spans 12 amino acids. The CDR3 DNA reads TGTGCCAGCGCAGGACAGGGATATGCCACTTTCTTT. Translating it yields CASAGQGYATFF.

Worth noting for this clone: One junction end disagrees with the germline gene, perhaps due to a read error. The chain has TRBV7-6 and TRBJ2-7; TRBD2 matches 8 bases. Germline CDR1 is SGHVS and CDR2 is FNYEAQ. CDR3 size: 15 residues. The CDR3 coding sequence is TGTGCCAGCAGCCTAGCGGGTGGGGGCTCCCTCGAGCAGTACTTC. Protein: CASSLAGGGSLEQYF.

The gene calls are TRBV14 and TRBJ2-7; either TRBD1 or TRBD2 may fit D (6 bases each). CDR1 is SGHDN, CDR2 FVKESK, per germline. The CDR3 spans 15 residues. V lost 3 bases, J lost 7 bases, and 19 bases lay in between. Here the CDR3 reads CASSQRGGLRVEQYF. CDR3 bases: TGTGCCAGCAGCCAGCGAGGGGGGCTGAGGGTTGAGCAGTACTTC.